These T cell receptor beta chains were read from a single sample in a study of control samples from healthy donors and cancer patients. Method: immunoSEQ multiplex PCR; TCRdb's copy keeps in-frame clones and lacks some. The table records approximately 100,000 clones, around 80% of them present only once. The sequenced material came from blood. Receptors originate from a man in his 60s in good health. Each CDR3 is given with its conserved first and last residue. D genes are given only for firm matches.

D | length | J | V | DNA | CDR3
TRBD2 | 14 | TRBJ2-2 | TRBV30 | TGTGCCTGGACATTGCGGGAGGACACCGGGGAGCTGTTTTTT | CAWTLREDTGELFF
TRBD1 | 16 | TRBJ2-7 | TRBV4-1 | TGCGCCAGCAGCCAGGTGGGACAGGGGAGGACCTACGAGCAGTACTTC | CASSQVGQGRTYEQYF
NA | 16 | TRBJ1-2 | TRBV7-9 | TGTGCCAGCAGCTTAGGTGGAGGAAACCTTCCGTATGGCTACACCTTC | CASSLGGGNLPYGYTF
NA | 16 | TRBJ1-5 | TRBV7-9 | TGTGCCAGCAGCTTAGTGGGACCGGGGATCGTTCAGCCCCAGCATTTT | CASSLVGPGIVQPQHF
NA | 16 | TRBJ2-5 | TRBV30 | TGTGCCTGGAGTGTACGGCCAGGGCATCCAAGGGAGACCCAGTACTTC | CAWSVRPGHPRETQYF
NA | 15 | TRBJ2-3 | TRBV15 | TGTGCCACCAGCAGAGAATCTAGTCCCACAGATACGCAGTATTTT | CATSRESSPTDTQYF
NA | 16 | TRBJ1-1 | TRBV6-6 | TGTGCCAGCAGTTACCTCGCCGACGTGACAGGCTCGGGGGCTTTCTTT | CASSYLADVTGSGAFF
NA | 14 | TRBJ1-5 | TRBV2 | TGTGCCAGCAGTGAGGTCCGGGGGCTAGGGCCCCAGCATTTT | CASSEVRGLGPQHF
TRBD1 | 12 | TRBJ1-6 | TRBV30 | TGTGCCTGGAGTTCAGGGGGTTCACCCCTCCACTTT | CAWSSGGSPLHF
TRBD1 | 16 | TRBJ1-3 | TRBV6-6 | TGTGCCAGCAGTCGACAGGGGGCGGAAGGTGGAAACACCATATATTTT | CASSRQGAEGGNTIYF